This T cell receptor beta chain was captured by sequencing in a study of OX40 agonist ivuxolimab in advanced cancers. In the study overall: Participants could have had prior anti-PD-1, anti-PD-L1 or anti-CTLA-4 therapy, and around 40% had some.

Germline trimming cut 3 bases from V and 0 bases from J; bases unmatched to any gene: 12. This CDR3 spans 19 amino acids. Germline V lookup: CDR1 LGHNT, CDR2 FRNRAP. Generated by immunoSEQ multiplex PCR, the TCRdb table keeps only in-frame clones and is missing some. The sample lists about 42,000 clones, approximately 86% seen once, with 9.5% to 13% in the top ten. The chain is built from TRBV12-5 and TRBJ2-1; 9 bases match TRBD1. This material consisted of CD4+ or CD8+ T cells sorted from blood, taken in a trial of the OX40 agonist ivuxolimab. This clonotype was sampled from an adult with an advanced solid tumor such as melanoma, head and neck, liver or kidney cancer. The CDR3: CASGFIPGGQGDSYNEQFF. The CDR3 nucleotides are TGTGCTAGTGGTTTTATTCCGGGGGGACAGGGAGACTCCTACAATGAGCAGTTCTTC.